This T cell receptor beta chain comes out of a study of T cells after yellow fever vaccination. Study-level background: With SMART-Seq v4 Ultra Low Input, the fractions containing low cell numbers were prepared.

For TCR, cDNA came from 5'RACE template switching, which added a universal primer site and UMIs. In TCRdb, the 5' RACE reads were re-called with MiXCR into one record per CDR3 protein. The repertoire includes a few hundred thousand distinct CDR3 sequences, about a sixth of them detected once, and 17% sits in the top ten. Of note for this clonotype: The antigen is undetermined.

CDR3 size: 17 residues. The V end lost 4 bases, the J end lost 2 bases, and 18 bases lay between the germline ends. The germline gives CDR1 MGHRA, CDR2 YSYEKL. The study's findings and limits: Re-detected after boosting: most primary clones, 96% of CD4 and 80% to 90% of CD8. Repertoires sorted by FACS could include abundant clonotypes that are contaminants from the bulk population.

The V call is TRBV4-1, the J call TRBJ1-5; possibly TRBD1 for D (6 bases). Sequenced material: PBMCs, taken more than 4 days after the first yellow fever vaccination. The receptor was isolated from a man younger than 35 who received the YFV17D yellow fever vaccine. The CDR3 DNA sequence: TGCGCCAGCAGCCCCGCGGGGGGGGCGCACGGCAATCAGCCCCAGCATTTT. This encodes CASSPAGGAHGNQPQHF.